Below, 5 T cell receptor beta chains from the same sample are listed, as sequenced in a study of control samples from healthy donors and cancer patients. Assay: immunoSEQ multiplex PCR; the TCRdb copy retains only in-frame clones and omits some. In the table there are around 85,000 clones, 85% to 90% of which are singletons. The material sequenced was blood. These TCRs come from a woman aged 60-70 years in good health.

The CDR3 protein is CASSPGQGVDTEAFF. In DNA, the CDR3 is TGTGCCAGCAGCCCGGGACAGGGGGTGGACACTGAAGCTTTCTTT. This chain uses TRBV7-9 with TRBJ1-1, with 11 bases aligning to TRBD1. V dropped 5 bases and J dropped 3; count of bases not matched to a gene: 5. The CDR3 consists of 15 residues. In germline, CDR1 is SEHNR, CDR2 FQNEAQ (reference sequence).

This chain links TRBV30 with TRBJ1-3; the D is unclear. V lost 5 bases, J lost 0 bases, and 8 bases lay in between. CDR1 is GTSNPN and CDR2 is SVGIG in the germline V gene (reference sequence). The CDR3 runs 13 residues. The DNA for the CDR3 is TGTGCCTGGGGACTGAGCTCTGGAAACACCATATATTTT. Its translation: CAWGLSSGNTIYF.

The chain carries TRBV24-1 and TRBJ2-7, with unresolved D. V was clipped by 9 bases and J by 0 bases, with 11 bases between them. There are 13 residues in the CDR3. Germline V gene lookup returns CDR1 KGHDR and CDR2 SFDVKD. CDR3: CATSAANSYEQYF. The CDR3 nucleotides are TGTGCCACCTCTGCAGCCAACTCCTACGAGCAGTACTTC.

This rearrangement joins TRBV28 to TRBJ1-4; no clear D. CDR3 length: 13 amino acids. Trimming took 7 bases from V and 10 from J, leaving 16 bases between them. Looked up from germline, CDR1 is MDHEN and CDR2 is SYDVKM. The CDR3 coding sequence is TGTGCCAGCACCCTAAAGCGGGGTGGAAAACTGTTTTTT. Translation: CASTLKRGGKLFF.

This chain uses TRBV18 with TRBJ1-1, with D hard to call. The CDR3 extends over 15 amino acids. V gave up 2 bases and J gave up 0 bases, with 10 bases separating them. CDR1 is KGHSH, CDR2 LQKENI, per germline. The CDR3: CASSPGRVMNTEAFF. The CDR3 region has the DNA TGTGCCAGCTCACCAGGAAGGGTCATGAACACTGAAGCTTTCTTT.